This T cell receptor (beta chain) appears in the sequencing data of a study of shared clonotypes between healthy human individuals (dated by TCRdb to the early 2020s). Describing the broader study: A couple of women and a few men aged 18 to 49 years were included in the cohort. For each donor, CD4 naive and CD4 memory were each run on three plates, CD8 naive on two plates, and CD8 memory on one plate. Blood TCR repertoires of about five healthy adults were deeply sequenced to estimate repertoire size and the extent of clonotype sharing between individuals. Different laboratories and diverse techniques were used to prepare libraries and sequence TCR repertoires, to increase sequencing depth and limit assay-specific biases. Per donor, leukapheresis produced somewhere between about 0.9 and 9.5 billion PBMCs.

The investigation overall reported the following: Across a handful of donors, around 5% of naive CD4, approximately 3.6% of naive CD8, about 2.3% of memory CD4, and under 0.45% of memory CD8 clonotypes were shared. Pairwise subsampling led to the expectation that sequencing depth would affect the degree of clonotype sharing among donors. Sampling was restricted to blood, and TCR repertoires in tissue are likely to differ from TCR repertoires in blood. The small number of donors limited the genetic and exposure-history diversity represented. Even with the large sequencing depth, rarefaction of the sorted-subset datasets indicated that sequencing was incomplete. Estimated clonotype richness was generally larger for naive than for memory subsets. Compared with non-shared clonotypes, clonotypes shared by all four sorted-subset donors had higher generation probabilities.

On this clone itself: There is no known antigen for this receptor. No base quality values were provided; no much bigger clone lies one nucleotide off.

Using the deep immunoSEQ assay, TCR CDR3 regions were amplified from genomic DNA by multiplex PCR. Extracted genomic DNA from each cell subset was distributed evenly across all wells of several immunoSEQ 96-well plates, and each plate was treated as a replicate. Each replicate PCR for sorted subsets received around 210 ng genomic DNA, equal to roughly 30,000 T cell genomes. The purified libraries were quantified using a Qubit 3.0 fluorometer, sized with a Bioanalyzer 2100, and then quantified again using the KAPA Library Quantification kit. Each immunoSEQ 96-well plate was sequenced on its own single-read 150-cycle Illumina NextSeq 550 flow cell. Per the original workflow: The immunoSEQ output contained only junctional sequences without quality scores, so filtering could not match that applied to full-length reads. To assign V/J genes and CDR3, sequences were annotated using PyIR, a Python wrapper for IgBLAST v1.9, with IMGT germline references. Reads were removed for weak V/J assignments (E-value above 1e-6), missing CDR3, stop codons, out-of-frame junctions, or ambiguous translated residues. V3J clonotypes were defined by identical inferred V gene, J gene, and CDR3 amino acid sequence. Percentage overlap between repertoires was computed as shared unique clonotypes divided by the size of the smaller repertoire. Richness of each repertoire was evaluated using RTK rarefaction, the Chao1 estimator, and Recon v2.1 estimates of unobserved clonotypes. Generation probabilities for all TCRbeta clonotypes obtained by the gDNA method from a handful of donors were computed using OLGA. TCRdb provides this immuneACCESS table in a form limited to in-frame rearrangements. Some clones are lacking; in checked studies, under half of them reflect an unresolved V gene, and why the rest are absent is not known. V and J calls and clone size are those listed in that table; D and trimming were worked out from the DNA. Here the sample has about 1,800,000 clones; about 95% occur a single time. The ten largest clonotypes hold roughly 1% of the sample.

For the CD8 naive samples, CD45RO-negative cells were positively selected for CCR7, yielding a CD45RA+CCR7+ population from which TemRA cells were excluded. The donors were healthy, HIV-negative adults who had no recently reported acute infections or vaccinations. Only Caucasian adults living in Nashville, Tennessee, USA were represented among the donors. Blood was obtained by leukapheresis, after which PBMCs were separated by Ficoll-Histopaque density gradient centrifugation and cryopreserved in liquid nitrogen vapor phase. Analytical flow cytometry was used to check the purity and quantity of each magnetically sorted T cell population. Genomic DNA was isolated from every sorted fraction and measured by UV absorbance on a Nanodrop 2000c. Spanning cysteine to phenylalanine, the CDR3 consists of 15 amino acids. The sequence is cut down to CDR3 DNA, 45 bases in frame from base 1. CDR1 SGDLS and CDR2 YYNGEE are derived from the germline V gene. The V end gives up 4 bases and the J end 2 bases, leaving 5 bases in the junction not matched to a gene.

This clonotype originated in a young man in good health. The chain is encoded by TRBV9 joined to TRBJ1-5; 8 bases in the middle match TRBD1. Sequencing used naive CD8+ T cells sorted from blood. The cell subset or site label, read with the paper, signifies: CD45RA+CCR7+. Here the CDR3 is given as CASSTGGGGNQPQHF. The base sequence is TGTGCCAGCAGCACAGGGGGTGGGGGCAATCAGCCCCAGCATTTT.